Listed below are T cell receptor beta chains from one sample, sequenced in a study of monozygotic twins with inflammatory bowel disease. From its re-call of the 5' RACE reads, TCRdb lists each CDR3 protein once, without DNA. This listing includes about 160,000 distinct CDR3 sequences. Sequencing was performed on blood. These receptors all come from a human donor with ulcerative colitis or Crohn's disease, or a healthy co-twin of an affected twin (not recorded which). Both conserved end residues are part of each CDR3.

j_gene: TRBJ1-2; v_gene: TRBV29-1; CDR3aa: CTAGLEINYGYTF
j_gene: TRBJ2-7; v_gene: TRBV7-8; CDR3aa: CASSLQAVSYEQYF
j_gene: TRBJ1-5; v_gene: TRBV10-2; CDR3aa: CASSENGATKHF
j_gene: TRBJ2-7; v_gene: TRBV28; CDR3aa: CASREPGPSLEQYF
j_gene: TRBJ2-7; v_gene: TRBV20-1; CDR3aa: CSALGTGGVREQYF
j_gene: TRBJ2-7; v_gene: TRBV10-3; CDR3aa: CAIRGREFYEQYF
j_gene: TRBJ2-1; v_gene: TRBV29-1; CDR3aa: CSVLTGPSYNEQFF
j_gene: TRBJ2-7; v_gene: TRBV28; CDR3aa: CASSRLGLYEQYF
j_gene: TRBJ2-7; v_gene: TRBV4-1; CDR3aa: CASSRGLAGGPVEQYF
j_gene: TRBJ2-2; v_gene: TRBV9; CDR3aa: CASSVSGLAGANGELFF
j_gene: TRBJ2-1; v_gene: TRBV20-1; CDR3aa: CSPLQWYNEQFF
j_gene: TRBJ2-3; v_gene: TRBV5-1; CDR3aa: CASSWKDGHTDTQYF
j_gene: TRBJ2-7; v_gene: TRBV10-3; CDR3aa: CAISGSGGSEQYF
j_gene: TRBJ2-5; v_gene: TRBV2; CDR3aa: CASSAEQIGSPRETQYF
j_gene: TRBJ2-2; v_gene: TRBV6-5; CDR3aa: CASSYSDLGGAFNTGELFF
j_gene: TRBJ2-1; v_gene: TRBV3-1; CDR3aa: CASSPWVGAGGVLDEQFF
j_gene: TRBJ2-1; v_gene: TRBV7-2; CDR3aa: CASSFPSSGRSYNEQFF
j_gene: TRBJ2-3; v_gene: TRBV24-1; CDR3aa: CATSDYRDSTDTQYF
j_gene: TRBJ2-3; v_gene: TRBV14; CDR3aa: CASGLITDTQYF
j_gene: TRBJ1-2; v_gene: TRBV18; CDR3aa: CASSPAGTGVNYGYTF
j_gene: TRBJ2-7; v_gene: TRBV7-9; CDR3aa: CASGSSGNSYEQYF
j_gene: TRBJ2-1; v_gene: TRBV25-1; CDR3aa: CASSEAPSGRRVFYNEQFF
j_gene: TRBJ2-1; v_gene: TRBV20-1; CDR3aa: CSASDRGTSGHEQFF
j_gene: TRBJ2-7; v_gene: TRBV28; CDR3aa: CASSFWGRASYEQYF
j_gene: TRBJ2-7; v_gene: TRBV12-3/TRBV12-4; CDR3aa: CASLRSPSYEQYF
j_gene: TRBJ2-1; v_gene: TRBV4-2; CDR3aa: CASSPTGTTYNEQFF
j_gene: TRBJ2-7; v_gene: TRBV5-1; CDR3aa: CASSFGQTYEQYF
j_gene: TRBJ2-3; v_gene: TRBV19; CDR3aa: CASTLYRGSTDTQYF
j_gene: TRBJ2-7; v_gene: TRBV9; CDR3aa: CASSVGMGPGEQYF
j_gene: TRBJ2-6; v_gene: TRBV5-1; CDR3aa: CASSLKRAQGRDFSGANVLTF
j_gene: TRBJ1-5; v_gene: TRBV5-1; CDR3aa: CASSLAGNQPQHF
j_gene: TRBJ2-7; v_gene: TRBV28; CDR3aa: CASNLLGGDEQYF
j_gene: TRBJ2-7; v_gene: TRBV29-1; CDR3aa: CSVEVSYEQYF